This TCR beta chain was observed in a study of T-cell reconstitution after alpha-beta-depleted transplantation in children. Construction of the TCRbeta library involved unique molecular identifiers. In TCRdb, the PCR reads were re-called with MiXCR into one record per CDR3 protein. The sample has 200,000 to 300,000 distinct CDR3 sequences, 20% to 30% seen once. Per germline, CDR1 SQVTM and CDR2 ANQGSEA. The CDR3 covers 13 residues. V gave up 3 bases and J gave up 5 bases, with 14 bases separating them. The input for sequencing was PBMCs, mostly from graft donor cells, taken 360 days after TCRalphabeta/CD19-depleted stem cell transplant. The receptor was derived from a female patient aged 2 to 10 who had a stem cell transplant for congenital amegakaryocytic thrombocytopenia, so the T cells may come from the graft donor. The V gene is TRBV29-1, the J gene TRBJ2-7; D is possibly TRBD2 (6 bases). The CDR3 bases are TGCAGCGTTGAGGAGGGCAGGGCAGACGAGCAGTACTTC. Its protein product is CSVEEGRADEQYF.